This TCR beta chain was sequenced during a study of T cells in Graves' hyperthyroidism and ophthalmopathy. V was pared by 0 bases and J by 4 bases, with 6 bases between. CDR1 is MNHEY and CDR2 is SVGEGT in the germline V gene. CDR3 size: 13 residues. What was amplified from RNA transcripts were TCR beta CDR3 regions. The HTBI primer set was used in a first-round RT-PCR of the TCR CDR3. TCRdb re-called the multiplex PCR reads with MiXCR, one entry per CDR3 protein. The sample includes approximately 700,000 distinct CDR3 sequences, just under 45% of them seen just once. The gene calls are TRBV6-2 or TRBV6-3 and TRBJ1-1; possibly TRBD1 for D (5 bases). Sequences were obtained from peripheral blood or thyroid tissue (not recorded which). This TCR derives from an adult man with Graves' disease, either hyperthyroidism or ophthalmopathy (not recorded which). The CDR3 DNA is TGTGCCAGCAGTTACTCTGGGACCACTGAAGCTTTCTTT. It yields the protein CASSYSGTTEAFF.